This is a list of T cell receptor beta chains from one sample in a study of blood T cell repertoires in COVID-19. The table came from immunoSEQ multiplex PCR; TCRdb's copy has only in-frame clones and leaves some out. The sample lists around 300,000 clones, over 75% occurring once. The sequenced sample consisted of peripheral blood. The receptors stem from a woman aged 70 to 79 with acute or convalescent COVID-19. Each CDR3 is given with its conserved first and last residue. D genes are given only for firm matches. Clone size is given for some rows only: seen once, a few or many times, or a class if the clone is expanded.

clone size: -; D gene: TRBD2; CDR3 length: 19; V gene: TRBV7-8; J gene: TRBJ2-2; CDR3 DNA: TGTGCCAGCAGCTCGCGACTAGCGGGGGGCCTAATGAACACCGGGGAGCTGTTTTTT; CDR3 protein: CASSSRLAGGLMNTGELFF
clone size: -; D gene: TRBD1; CDR3 length: 16; V gene: TRBV5-1; J gene: TRBJ1-2; CDR3 DNA: TGCGCCAGCAGATCTGGACCGACAGGGGGACACTATGGCTACACCTTC; CDR3 protein: CASRSGPTGGHYGYTF
clone size: once; D gene: -; CDR3 length: 14; V gene: TRBV5-4; J gene: TRBJ2-5; CDR3 DNA: TGTGCCAGCAGCCGGGTGGGGGCCGGGGAGACCCAGTACTTC; CDR3 protein: CASSRVGAGETQYF
clone size: once; D gene: -; CDR3 length: 15; V gene: TRBV2; J gene: TRBJ1-1; CDR3 DNA: TGTGCCAGCAGTGAAGCCCGGGTCTCGAACACTGAAGCTTTCTTT; CDR3 protein: CASSEARVSNTEAFF
clone size: -; D gene: -; CDR3 length: 16; V gene: TRBV19; J gene: TRBJ1-4; CDR3 DNA: TGTGCCAGTAGTGGGCCCCTCACAGGGACTAATGAAAAACTGTTTTTT; CDR3 protein: CASSGPLTGTNEKLFF
clone size: -; D gene: TRBD2; CDR3 length: 15; V gene: TRBV5-1; J gene: TRBJ2-1; CDR3 DNA: TGCGCCAGCAGCTCGGGACTAGCGGGTGACAATGAGCAGTTCTTC; CDR3 protein: CASSSGLAGDNEQFF
clone size: -; D gene: TRBD2; CDR3 length: 14; V gene: TRBV4-2; J gene: TRBJ2-5; CDR3 DNA: TGTGCCAGCAGCCAGTTGACTAGCGTACAGACCCAGTACTTC; CDR3 protein: CASSQLTSVQTQYF
clone size: -; D gene: -; CDR3 length: 13; V gene: TRBV15; J gene: TRBJ2-5; CDR3 DNA: TGTGCCACCAGCAGAGATGGGAGGGAGACCCAGTACTTC; CDR3 protein: CATSRDGRETQYF
clone size: once; D gene: TRBD1; CDR3 length: 14; V gene: TRBV18; J gene: TRBJ1-1; CDR3 DNA: TGTGCCAGCTCACCCCAGGGGGCAGGGACTGAAGCTTTCTTT; CDR3 protein: CASSPQGAGTEAFF
clone size: -; D gene: -; CDR3 length: 14; V gene: TRBV5-1; J gene: TRBJ2-7; CDR3 DNA: TGCGCCAGCAGCTTGCGCCTCAGCTCCTACGAGCAGTACTTC; CDR3 protein: CASSLRLSSYEQYF
clone size: -; D gene: TRBD2; CDR3 length: 15; V gene: TRBV19; J gene: TRBJ2-3; CDR3 DNA: TGTGCCAGTAGTATGGGAGCGGGGCGGACAGATACGCAGTATTTT; CDR3 protein: CASSMGAGRTDTQYF
clone size: few; D gene: TRBD1; CDR3 length: 14; V gene: TRBV29-1; J gene: TRBJ2-1; CDR3 DNA: TGCAGCGCGAAACGGACAGGGATGAACAATGAGCAGTTCTTC; CDR3 protein: CSAKRTGMNNEQFF
clone size: -; D gene: TRBD1; CDR3 length: 16; V gene: TRBV7-9; J gene: TRBJ1-1; CDR3 DNA: TGTGCCAGCAGCTCATTTCCGGGACAGACGAACACTGAAGCTTTCTTT; CDR3 protein: CASSSFPGQTNTEAFF
clone size: once; D gene: TRBD1; CDR3 length: 16; V gene: TRBV5-1; J gene: TRBJ2-1; CDR3 DNA: TGCGCCAGCAGCTTGACCACAGGGGCGTCCTACAATGAGCAGTTCTTC; CDR3 protein: CASSLTTGASYNEQFF
clone size: -; D gene: -; CDR3 length: 16; V gene: TRBV5-4; J gene: TRBJ2-2; CDR3 DNA: TGTGCCAGCAGCTTAGGACAAACCTTGAACACCGGGGAGCTGTTTTTT; CDR3 protein: CASSLGQTLNTGELFF
clone size: -; D gene: -; CDR3 length: 13; V gene: TRBV30; J gene: TRBJ1-2; CDR3 DNA: TGTGCCTCCCCGGGGCCGGGGGGATATGGCTACACCTTC; CDR3 protein: CASPGPGGYGYTF
clone size: -; D gene: -; CDR3 length: 16; V gene: TRBV6-5; J gene: TRBJ2-5; CDR3 DNA: TGTGCCAGCAGTTACCGCTATGAGGCCAGGGGAGAGACCCAGTACTTC; CDR3 protein: CASSYRYEARGETQYF
clone size: -; D gene: -; CDR3 length: 14; V gene: TRBV19; J gene: TRBJ2-6; CDR3 DNA: TGTGCCAGTAGTTCAGGGTCTGGGGCCAACGTCCTGACTTTC; CDR3 protein: CASSSGSGANVLTF
clone size: -; D gene: TRBD1; CDR3 length: 15; V gene: TRBV5-1; J gene: TRBJ2-1; CDR3 DNA: TGCGCCAGCAGCTTGGGAGGGGGCAGCTACAATGAGCAGTTCTTC; CDR3 protein: CASSLGGGSYNEQFF
clone size: -; D gene: -; CDR3 length: 15; V gene: TRBV7-2; J gene: TRBJ1-5; CDR3 DNA: TGTGCCAGCAGCACCGGGACTTATAGCAATCAGCCCCAGCATTTT; CDR3 protein: CASSTGTYSNQPQHF
clone size: few; D gene: -; CDR3 length: 16; V gene: TRBV4-1; J gene: TRBJ2-1; CDR3 DNA: TGCGCCAGCAGCCAAGAGGGGGGACTGTCCTACAATGAGCAGTTCTTC; CDR3 protein: CASSQEGGLSYNEQFF
clone size: -; D gene: TRBD2; CDR3 length: 13; V gene: TRBV2; J gene: TRBJ2-3; CDR3 DNA: TGTGCCAGGACTAGCGGGGGCACAGATACGCAGTATTTT; CDR3 protein: CARTSGGTDTQYF
clone size: -; D gene: -; CDR3 length: 15; V gene: TRBV4-1; J gene: TRBJ1-2; CDR3 DNA: TGCGCCAGCAGCCAGCCCGCACAGGGCAACTATGGCTACACCTTC; CDR3 protein: CASSQPAQGNYGYTF
clone size: -; D gene: -; CDR3 length: 14; V gene: TRBV2; J gene: TRBJ1-5; CDR3 DNA: TGTGCCAGCAGCGCCACAGGGAGGGTCCAGCCCCAGCATTTT; CDR3 protein: CASSATGRVQPQHF
clone size: -; D gene: -; CDR3 length: 15; V gene: TRBV2; J gene: TRBJ2-2; CDR3 DNA: TGTGCCAGCAGTGAAATGGGGGGTAACACCGGGGAGCTGTTTTTT; CDR3 protein: CASSEMGGNTGELFF
clone size: once; D gene: TRBD1; CDR3 length: 15; V gene: TRBV6-5; J gene: TRBJ2-2; CDR3 DNA: TGTGCCAGCAGCCAAGGGACAGGGTTCGCCGGGGAGCTGTTTTTT; CDR3 protein: CASSQGTGFAGELFF
clone size: -; D gene: -; CDR3 length: 14; V gene: TRBV14; J gene: TRBJ1-2; CDR3 DNA: TGTGCCAGCAGCCGACAGGACCTTAACTATGGCTACACCTTC; CDR3 protein: CASSRQDLNYGYTF
clone size: -; D gene: TRBD1; CDR3 length: 11; V gene: TRBV20-1; J gene: TRBJ1-2; CDR3 DNA: TGCAGTGCTAAGGGGGCCGGTGGCTACACCTTC; CDR3 protein: CSAKGAGGYTF
clone size: -; D gene: -; CDR3 length: 14; V gene: TRBV3-1/TRBV3-2; J gene: TRBJ1-6; CDR3 DNA: TGTGCCAGCAGCCAAGACAGGGCCGGTTCACCCCTCCACTTT; CDR3 protein: CASSQDRAGSPLHF
clone size: -; D gene: -; CDR3 length: 15; V gene: TRBV5-1; J gene: TRBJ1-4; CDR3 DNA: TGCGCCAGCAGCACTACAGGCAAGGGTAATGAAAAACTGTTTTTT; CDR3 protein: CASSTTGKGNEKLFF
clone size: -; D gene: -; CDR3 length: 16; V gene: TRBV19; J gene: TRBJ1-1; CDR3 DNA: TGTGCCAGTAGTGAACCTCACAGCTCCTCGAACACTGAAGCTTTCTTT; CDR3 protein: CASSEPHSSSNTEAFF
clone size: -; D gene: -; CDR3 length: 12; V gene: TRBV10-3; J gene: TRBJ1-2; CDR3 DNA: TGTGCCATCAGTGGCACAGCCTATGGCTACACCTTC; CDR3 protein: CAISGTAYGYTF
clone size: -; D gene: TRBD1; CDR3 length: 14; V gene: TRBV6-6; J gene: TRBJ1-2; CDR3 DNA: TGTGCCAGCACCACGGACAGGGAAGTGCATGGCTACACCTTC; CDR3 protein: CASTTDREVHGYTF
clone size: -; D gene: -; CDR3 length: 14; V gene: TRBV6-5; J gene: TRBJ1-1; CDR3 DNA: TGTGCCAGCGGGGCAGGGCCGTCGAACACTGAAGCTTTCTTT; CDR3 protein: CASGAGPSNTEAFF
clone size: -; D gene: TRBD2; CDR3 length: 15; V gene: TRBV5-6; J gene: TRBJ2-7; CDR3 DNA: TGTGCCAGCAGCGGCTATGGGGGAGGGCTTGGCGAGCAGTACTTC; CDR3 protein: CASSGYGGGLGEQYF
clone size: -; D gene: TRBD2; CDR3 length: 19; V gene: TRBV5-1; J gene: TRBJ2-1; CDR3 DNA: TGCGCCAGCAGCCCCCTGTCGACTAGCCGACCGAGCTCCTACAATGAGCAGTTCTTC; CDR3 protein: CASSPLSTSRPSSYNEQFF
clone size: -; D gene: -; CDR3 length: 15; V gene: TRBV6-4; J gene: TRBJ1-5; CDR3 DNA: TGTGCCAGCAGTGACCGACAGCCGAGCAATCAGCCCCAGCATTTT; CDR3 protein: CASSDRQPSNQPQHF
clone size: -; D gene: -; CDR3 length: 13; V gene: TRBV5-1; J gene: TRBJ1-5; CDR3 DNA: TGCGCCAGCAGCTTGGAGGGGCCGGAGCCCCAGCATTTT; CDR3 protein: CASSLEGPEPQHF
clone size: -; D gene: -; CDR3 length: 13; V gene: TRBV2; J gene: TRBJ2-5; CDR3 DNA: TGTGCCAGCAGTGATCCCTTACAAGAGACCCAGTACTTC; CDR3 protein: CASSDPLQETQYF
clone size: -; D gene: -; CDR3 length: 14; V gene: TRBV6-5; J gene: TRBJ1-2; CDR3 DNA: TGTGCCAGCAGTAAGGACACTCTTAACTATGGCTACACCTTC; CDR3 protein: CASSKDTLNYGYTF
clone size: -; D gene: -; CDR3 length: 15; V gene: TRBV5-8; J gene: TRBJ2-2; CDR3 DNA: TGTGCCAGCAGCTCGGTACGGGTGAACACCGGGGAGCTGTTTTTT; CDR3 protein: CASSSVRVNTGELFF
clone size: -; D gene: TRBD2; CDR3 length: 16; V gene: TRBV11-3; J gene: TRBJ2-3; CDR3 DNA: TGTGCCAGCAGCCCCTCAGCGGGGGGGCTTGCGGATACGCAGTATTTT; CDR3 protein: CASSPSAGGLADTQYF